Listed below are T cell receptor beta chains from one sample, sequenced in a study of T cells after yellow fever vaccination. Using its own MiXCR run on the 5' RACE reads, TCRdb lists one record per CDR3 protein. The sample records approximately 150,000 distinct CDR3 sequences, 7% to 10% being singletons. Here the sequenced sample was CD8+ T cells sorted from PBMCs, taken 45 days after the yellow fever booster vaccination. These receptors were obtained from a man aged 18 to 29 who received the YFV17D yellow fever vaccine. Each CDR3 is given with its conserved first and last residue. The D gene is left open where the match is weak. Rows may omit the clone size; those that give it use once, few, many or a size class.

cdr3_aa	cdr3_nt	clone_size	d_call	v_call	j_call
CASSGSGGTEAFF	TGTGCCAGTAGTGGGTCGGGGGGAACTGAAGCTTTCTTT	few	.	TRBV19	TRBJ1-1
CASTSSTARGVGYTF	TGTGCCAGCACCTCCTCCACTGCTCGAGGGGTTGGCTACACCTTC	few	.	TRBV6-2/TRBV6-3	TRBJ1-2
CASSQDARSTDTQYF	TGCGCCAGCAGCCAAGACGCACGTAGCACAGATACGCAGTATTTT	few	.	TRBV4-1	TRBJ2-3
CASSQEVIQPTYGYTF	TGCGCCAGCAGCCAAGAAGTGATTCAGCCGACCTATGGCTACACCTTC	few	.	TRBV4-3	TRBJ1-2
CASSWEDRAGYTF	TGTGCCAGCAGCTGGGAAGACAGGGCCGGCTACACCTTC	few	TRBD1	TRBV5-5	TRBJ1-2
CASSPFGRVASNEQFF	TGTGCCAGCAGTCCCTTCGGAAGGGTAGCCTCCAATGAGCAGTTCTTC	many	.	TRBV27	TRBJ2-1
CASSFSMGTGELFF	TGCGCCAGCAGCTTTAGCATGGGCACCGGGGAGCTGTTTTTT	.	.	TRBV5-1	TRBJ2-2
CSVEGLGQRLDGYTF	TGCAGCGTTGAGGGGTTGGGACAGAGGCTTGATGGCTACACCTTC	.	TRBD1	TRBV29-1	TRBJ1-2
CASSSPSQGYEQYF	TGTGCCAGCAGCTCCCCCTCACAGGGCTACGAGCAGTACTTC	.	.	TRBV7-9	TRBJ2-7
CASSLAPEAQYF	TGTGCCAGCAGCTTAGCTCCTGAGGCCCAGTACTTC	many	.	TRBV7-2	TRBJ2-5
CASSHLPGGTRSSGQFF	TGCGCCAGCAGCCATTTACCTGGCGGGACTAGGTCTAGTGGGCAGTTCTTC	few	TRBD2	TRBV4-1	TRBJ2-1
CSALAGNTGELFF	TGCAGTGCGTTAGCGGGGAACACCGGGGAGCTGTTTTTT	few	TRBD2	TRBV20-1	TRBJ2-2
CASSRLAGGRGDTQYF	TGTGCCAGCAGCCGACTAGCGGGGGGGCGGGGAGATACGCAGTATTTT	few	TRBD2	TRBV3-1	TRBJ2-3
CASHDLQTDTQYF	TGTGCCAGCCACGACCTACAGACAGATACGCAGTATTTT	many	.	TRBV7-9	TRBJ2-3
CASSQDLQRYDAGDTQYF	TGCGCCAGCAGCCAAGATCTGCAAAGGTACGATGCGGGCGATACGCAGTATTTT	few	.	TRBV4-1	TRBJ2-3
CASSLSPGTTYNEQFF	TGTGCCAGCAGTCTCAGTCCCGGGACTACATACAATGAGCAGTTCTTC	.	TRBD2	TRBV28	TRBJ2-1
CASSSRPGAWTEAFF	TGTGCCAGCAGCTCCCGGCCGGGGGCATGGACTGAAGCTTTCTTT	.	.	TRBV11-1	TRBJ1-1
CAKKNPGTDTQYF	TGTGCCAAAAAGAATCCCGGCACAGATACGCAGTATTTT	.	.	TRBV12-3/TRBV12-4	TRBJ2-3
CASSVAFSSYNEQFF	TGTGCCAGCAGCGTAGCGTTTAGCTCCTACAATGAGCAGTTCTTC	.	.	TRBV9	TRBJ2-1
CASRRGSPYNEQFF	TGCGCCAGCAGAAGGGGCAGCCCGTACAATGAGCAGTTCTTC	many	.	TRBV5-1	TRBJ2-1
CASSFPLAREQFF	TGTGCCAGCAGCTTTCCACTAGCTCGGGAGCAGTTCTTC	few	.	TRBV7-9	TRBJ2-1
CASSGATYNEQFF	TGTGCCAGCAGCGGGGCTACCTACAATGAGCAGTTCTTC	many	.	TRBV4-2	TRBJ2-1
CASSLGVYNEQFF	TGTGCCAGCAGCTTAGGTGTATACAATGAGCAGTTCTTC	many	.	TRBV11-3	TRBJ2-1
CAISEGAGYGYTF	TGTGCCATCAGTGAGGGGGCGGGTTATGGCTACACCTTC	few	.	TRBV10-3	TRBJ1-2
CASSPVQGYYGYTF	TGTGCCAGCAGTCCAGTTCAGGGATACTATGGCTACACCTTC	.	.	TRBV7-9	TRBJ1-2
CASSSGTGVTGEQFF	TGTGCCAGCAGCTCCGGGACAGGGGTGACCGGTGAGCAGTTCTTC	.	TRBD1	TRBV5-1	TRBJ2-1
CASSYQGGTEAFF	TGTGCCAGCAGTTACCAGGGGGGCACTGAAGCTTTCTTT	few	TRBD1	TRBV12-3/TRBV12-4	TRBJ1-1
CASSTHFGGQGNTEAFF	TGTGCCAGCAGCACACACTTTGGGGGACAAGGGAACACTGAAGCTTTCTTT	.	.	TRBV5-4	TRBJ1-1
CASSLDQENDYGYTF	TGCGCCAGCAGCCTGGATCAGGAAAATGACTATGGCTACACCTTC	few	.	TRBV5-1	TRBJ1-2
CASSSNLAGDLHNEQFF	TGTGCCAGCAGCTCTAACTTAGCGGGGGACCTCCACAATGAGCAGTTCTTC	many	TRBD2	TRBV5-6	TRBJ2-1
CASSYGTGSEQYF	TGTGCCAGCAGCTACGGGACAGGGTCCGAGCAGTACTTC	.	TRBD1	TRBV14	TRBJ2-7
CASSQGQNTGELFF	TGCGCCAGCAGCCAAGGACAGAACACCGGGGAGCTGTTTTTT	.	.	TRBV4-1	TRBJ2-2
CSVGGTGKTEAFF	TGCAGCGTTGGCGGGACAGGGAAGACTGAAGCTTTCTTT	few	TRBD1	TRBV29-1	TRBJ1-1
CARSAQGFQPQHF	TGTGCCAGAAGCGCCCAGGGGTTTCAGCCCCAGCATTTT	.	.	TRBV5-3	TRBJ1-5
CATAPQTRTDTQYF	TGTGCCACGGCCCCCCAAACACGCACAGATACGCAGTATTTT	.	.	TRBV6-5	TRBJ2-3
CASSPRPKWGQGNQPQHF	TGCGCCAGCAGCCCCCGACCAAAGTGGGGACAGGGGAATCAGCCCCAGCATTTT	.	TRBD1	TRBV4-1	TRBJ1-5
CATSDPGQKVTDTQYF	TGTGCCACCAGTGATCCCGGACAGAAAGTTACAGATACGCAGTATTTT	few	.	TRBV24-1	TRBJ2-3
CASSLIPSDTQYF	TGTGCCAGCAGTTTAATCCCCTCAGATACGCAGTATTTT	.	.	TRBV28	TRBJ2-3